This T cell receptor beta chain is drawn from a study of blood T cell repertoires in COVID-19 (dated by TCRdb to about 2020). The study in broad terms: Samples from collaborators originated in the United States, Italy and Spain and spanned both the acute and convalescent phases of COVID-19. The prospective study material was composed of cDNA or gDNA derived from T cells, B-cell-depleted T cells, or PBMCs. The dataset comprised deeply sampled blood TCRbeta repertoires from subjects exposed to, actively infected with, or recovered from COVID-19. The repertoires were released in a freely available public database intended as a resource for research on the immune response to SARS-CoV-2. The samples were drawn from two sources: the first 160 participants of the ongoing ImmuneRACE study, and 1,200 or so subjects contributed by 6 global collaborators. A de-identified subject ID, COVID-19 status, age in years and sex were almost always included in the sample metadata. Where HLA class I and class II types were available, the types were taken from metadata supplied by the sample provider, not from assay-based typing. General conclusions and limits of the study: How much clinical and demographic metadata was included differed by source and by participant, and the metadata was provided uncurated.

Notes on this clone: The antigen it recognizes is unknown. Per-base quality was not reported, and no clone a single base away is much larger than it.

TCRbeta CDR3 regions were amplified from genomic DNA using the immunoSEQ Assay, a bias-controlled multiplex PCR. As for how the authors treated the data: Within the assay, amplification of reference gene primers was used to estimate how many nucleated cells each sample contained. Sequence reads were collapsed and filtered to measure the absolute abundance of every unique TCRbeta CDR3 rearrangement. For each sample, productive Simpson clonality was calculated as the square root of Simpson's diversity index across productive rearrangements. In TCRdb, the immuneACCESS table is reduced to in-frame sequences with V and J assigned. These tables do not hold every clone; where another copy was compared, an unresolved V gene accounts for under half, and the others remain unexplained. D and trimming were read from the DNA, whereas the V and J calls and clone size are those reported in that table. The sample records approximately 230,000 clones, around 89% of which are singletons. The leading ten clones occupy roughly 6.3% of the sample.

One collaborating source in Seattle enrolled patients during active infection and followed them longitudinally through the course of disease. Collaborating institutions collected whole blood in K2EDTA tubes following their own protocols. Collaborator samples were shipped for TCRbeta analysis as frozen whole blood, isolated PBMCs, or DNA extracted from either sample type. V loses 4 bases of germline sequence and J loses 9 bases, and the interval between the two ends is 10 bases. The CDR3 runs 12 amino acids, cysteine and phenylalanine included. Only CDR3 DNA remains: 36 bases, in frame from the first base. The germline V gene provides CDR1 MGHDK and CDR2 SYGVNS.

The sequence was collected from a woman between 25 and 40 years old with COVID-19, enrolled during active disease. The chain uses TRBV25-1 and TRBJ2-1, with the D gene too uncertain to name. Sequencing input: peripheral blood. The CDR3: CASSGAGGEQFF. The sequenced DNA: TGTGCCAGCAGTGGAGCTGGCGGTGAGCAGTTCTTC.